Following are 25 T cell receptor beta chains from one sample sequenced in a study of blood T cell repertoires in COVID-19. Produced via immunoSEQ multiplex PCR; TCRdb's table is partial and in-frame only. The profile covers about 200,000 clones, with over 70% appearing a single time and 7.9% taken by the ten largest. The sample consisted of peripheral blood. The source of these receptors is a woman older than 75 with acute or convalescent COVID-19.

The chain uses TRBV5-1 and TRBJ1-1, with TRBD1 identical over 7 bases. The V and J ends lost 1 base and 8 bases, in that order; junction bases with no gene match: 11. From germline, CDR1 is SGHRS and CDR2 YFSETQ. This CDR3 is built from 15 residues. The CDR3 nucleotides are TGCGCCAGCAGCTTGACTCCTACAGGGGCCCGAGAAGCTTTCTTT. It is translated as CASSLTPTGAREAFF.

DNA for the CDR3: TGCGCCAGCAGCCAAGAAGGCGGGAGGGCCGTCCAAGAGACCCAGTACTTC. Residues: CASSQEGGRAVQETQYF. The chain combines TRBV4-1 with TRBJ2-5; 9 nucleotides match TRBD2. In germline, CDR1 is MGHRA, CDR2 YSYEKL. V lost 0 bases, J lost 1 base, and 6 bases stayed unmatched. The CDR3 runs 17 residues.

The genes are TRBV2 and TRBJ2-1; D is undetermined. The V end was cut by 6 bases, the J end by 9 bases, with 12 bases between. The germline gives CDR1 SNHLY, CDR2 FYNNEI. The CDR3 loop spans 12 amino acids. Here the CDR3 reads CASSDSFVEQFF. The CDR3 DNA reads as TGTGCCAGCAGCGATAGTTTTGTTGAGCAGTTCTTC. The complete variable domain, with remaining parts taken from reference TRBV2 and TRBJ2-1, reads EPEVTQTPSHQVTQMGQEVILRCVPISNHLYFYWYRQILGQKVEFLVSFYNNEISEKSEIFDDQFSVERPDGSNFTLKIRSTKLEDSAMYFCASSDSFVEQFFGPGTRLTVL.

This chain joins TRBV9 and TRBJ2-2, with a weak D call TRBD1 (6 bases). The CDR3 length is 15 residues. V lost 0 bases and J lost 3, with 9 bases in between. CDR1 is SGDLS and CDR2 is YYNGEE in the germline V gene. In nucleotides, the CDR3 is TGTGCCAGCAGCGTAGGGCAGGGGTACACCGGGGAGCTGTTTTTT. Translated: CASSVGQGYTGELFF.

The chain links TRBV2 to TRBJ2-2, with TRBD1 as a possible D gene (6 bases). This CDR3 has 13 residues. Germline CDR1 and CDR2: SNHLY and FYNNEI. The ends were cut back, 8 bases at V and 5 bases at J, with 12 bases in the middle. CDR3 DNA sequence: TGTGCCAGCCGGACAGAAATAACCGGGGAGCTGTTTTTT. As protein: CASRTEITGELFF.

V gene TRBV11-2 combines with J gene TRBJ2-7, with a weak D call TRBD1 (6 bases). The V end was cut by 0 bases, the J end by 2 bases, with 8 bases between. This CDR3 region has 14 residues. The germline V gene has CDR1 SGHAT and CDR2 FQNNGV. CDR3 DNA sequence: TGTGCCAGCAGCTTAGATGGACAGCCCTACGAGCAGTACTTC. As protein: CASSLDGQPYEQYF.

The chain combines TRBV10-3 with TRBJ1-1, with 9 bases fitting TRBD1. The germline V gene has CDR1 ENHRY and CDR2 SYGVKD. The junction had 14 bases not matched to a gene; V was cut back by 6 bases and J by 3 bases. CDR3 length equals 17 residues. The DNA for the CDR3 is TGTGCCATCAGACAACATCCCGGGACAGGGACGGACACTGAAGCTTTCTTT. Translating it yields CAIRQHPGTGTDTEAFF.

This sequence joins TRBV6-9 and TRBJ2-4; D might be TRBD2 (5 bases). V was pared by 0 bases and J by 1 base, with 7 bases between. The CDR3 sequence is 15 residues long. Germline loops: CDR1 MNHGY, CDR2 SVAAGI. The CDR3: CASSYSTGAKNIQYF. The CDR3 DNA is TGTGCCAGCAGTTATTCTACGGGGGCCAAAAACATTCAGTACTTC.

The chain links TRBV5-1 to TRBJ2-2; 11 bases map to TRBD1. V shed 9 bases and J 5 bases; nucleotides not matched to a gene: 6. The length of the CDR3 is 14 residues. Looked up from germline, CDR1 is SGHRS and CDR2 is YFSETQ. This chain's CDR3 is CATRTGGGTGELFF. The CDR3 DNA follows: TGCGCCACCAGGACAGGGGGCGGGACCGGGGAGCTGTTTTTT.

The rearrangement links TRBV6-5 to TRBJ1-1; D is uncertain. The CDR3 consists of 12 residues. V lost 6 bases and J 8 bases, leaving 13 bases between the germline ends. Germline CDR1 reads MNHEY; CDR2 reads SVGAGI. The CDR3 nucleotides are TGTGCCAGCAGGAGGGTACCATCAGAAGCTTTCTTT. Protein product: CASRRVPSEAFF.

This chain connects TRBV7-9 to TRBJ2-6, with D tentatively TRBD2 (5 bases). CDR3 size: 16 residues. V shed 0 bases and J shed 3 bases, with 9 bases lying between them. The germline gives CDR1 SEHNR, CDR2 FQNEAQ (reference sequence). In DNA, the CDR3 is TGTGCCAGCAGCTTAGCGTTTGGGAGTGGGGCCAACGTCCTGACTTTC. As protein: CASSLAFGSGANVLTF.

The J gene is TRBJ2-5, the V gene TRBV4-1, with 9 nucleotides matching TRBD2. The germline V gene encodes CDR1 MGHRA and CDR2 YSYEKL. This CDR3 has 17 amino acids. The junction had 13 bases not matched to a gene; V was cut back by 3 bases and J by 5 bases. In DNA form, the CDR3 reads TGCGCCAGCAGCCATGCAACCCCGGGACTAGCTTTTGAGACCCAGTACTTC. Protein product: CASSHATPGLAFETQYF.

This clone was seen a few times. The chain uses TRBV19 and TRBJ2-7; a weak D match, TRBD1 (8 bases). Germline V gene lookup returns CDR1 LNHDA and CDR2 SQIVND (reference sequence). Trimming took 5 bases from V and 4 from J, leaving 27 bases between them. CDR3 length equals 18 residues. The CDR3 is CASSSSRGPGGLLYEQYF. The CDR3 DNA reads TGTGCCAGTAGTTCCTCCAGGGGGCCGGGGGGATTGTTGTACGAGCAGTACTTC.

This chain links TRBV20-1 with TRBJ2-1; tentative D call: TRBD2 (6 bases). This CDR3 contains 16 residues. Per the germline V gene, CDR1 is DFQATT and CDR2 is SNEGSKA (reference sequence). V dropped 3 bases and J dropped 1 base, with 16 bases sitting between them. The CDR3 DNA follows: TGCAGTGCTAGTCCTTGGGGGGATCTATCCTACAATGAGCAGTTCTTC. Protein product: CSASPWGDLSYNEQFF.

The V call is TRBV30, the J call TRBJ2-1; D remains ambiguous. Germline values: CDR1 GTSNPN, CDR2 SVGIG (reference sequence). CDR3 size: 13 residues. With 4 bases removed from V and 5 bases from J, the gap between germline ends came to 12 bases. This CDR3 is CAWNGQIDNEQFF. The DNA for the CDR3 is TGTGCCTGGAATGGGCAGATAGACAATGAGCAGTTCTTC.

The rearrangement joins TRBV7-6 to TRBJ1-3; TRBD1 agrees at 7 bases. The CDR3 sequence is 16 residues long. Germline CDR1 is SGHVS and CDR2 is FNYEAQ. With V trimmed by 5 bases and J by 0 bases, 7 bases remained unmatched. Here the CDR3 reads CASSPRDSFSGNTIYF. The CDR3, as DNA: TGTGCCAGCAGCCCGCGGGACAGCTTCTCTGGAAACACCATATATTTT.

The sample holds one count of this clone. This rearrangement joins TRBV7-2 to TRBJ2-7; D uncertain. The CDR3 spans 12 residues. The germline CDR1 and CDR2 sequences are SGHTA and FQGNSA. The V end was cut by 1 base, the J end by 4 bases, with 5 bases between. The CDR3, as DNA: TGTGCCAGCAGCTTAGTCCTTTACGAGCAGTACTTC. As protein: CASSLVLYEQYF. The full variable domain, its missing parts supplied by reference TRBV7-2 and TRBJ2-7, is GAGVSQSPSNKVTEKGKDVELRCDPISGHTALYWYRQSLGQGLEFLIYFQGNSAPDKSGLPSDRFSAERTGGSVSTLTIQRTQQEDSAVYLCASSLVLYEQYFGPGTRLTVT.

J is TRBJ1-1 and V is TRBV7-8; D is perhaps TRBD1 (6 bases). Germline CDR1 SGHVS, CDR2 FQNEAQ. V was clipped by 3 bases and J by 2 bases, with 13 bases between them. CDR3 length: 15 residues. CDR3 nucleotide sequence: TGTGCCAGCAGCTTTGGGACACCTGATAACACTGAAGCTTTCTTT. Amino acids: CASSFGTPDNTEAFF.

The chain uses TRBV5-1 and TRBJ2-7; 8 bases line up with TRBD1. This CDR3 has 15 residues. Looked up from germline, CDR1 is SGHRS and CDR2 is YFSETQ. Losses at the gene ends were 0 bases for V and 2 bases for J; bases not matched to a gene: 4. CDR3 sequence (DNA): TGCGCCAGCAGCTTGGGGACAGGGTTCACCTACGAGCAGTACTTC. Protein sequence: CASSLGTGFTYEQYF. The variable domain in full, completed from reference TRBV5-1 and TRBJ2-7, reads KAGVTQTPRYLIKTRGQQVTLSCSPISGHRSVSWYQQTPGQGLQFLFEYFSETQRNKGNFPGRFSGRQFSNSRSEMNVSTLELGDSALYLCASSLGTGFTYEQYFGPGTRLTVT.

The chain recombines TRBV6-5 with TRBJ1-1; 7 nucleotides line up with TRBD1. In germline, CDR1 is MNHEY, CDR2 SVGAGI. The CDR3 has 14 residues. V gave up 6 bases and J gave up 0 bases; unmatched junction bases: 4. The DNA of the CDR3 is TGTGCCAGCAGCACAGGGGACATGAACACTGAAGCTTTCTTT. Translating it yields CASSTGDMNTEAFF.

CDR3 protein: CASSLLPGIAGNTIYF. The CDR3 coding sequence is TGTGCCAGCAGCTTGCTCCCGGGAATTGCTGGAAACACCATATATTTT. The chain links TRBV5-5 to TRBJ1-3; unclear D gene. The CDR3 contains 16 residues. Per the germline V gene, CDR1 is SGHKS and CDR2 is YYEKEE (reference sequence). V was clipped by 1 base and J by 2 bases, with 13 bases between them. The full variable domain, completed using reference TRBV5-5 and TRBJ1-3, is DAGVTQSPTHLIKTRGQQVTLRCSPISGHKSVSWYQQVLGQGPQFIFQYYEKEERGRGNFPDRFSARQFPNYSSELNVNALLLGDSALYLCASSLLPGIAGNTIYFGEGSWLTVV.

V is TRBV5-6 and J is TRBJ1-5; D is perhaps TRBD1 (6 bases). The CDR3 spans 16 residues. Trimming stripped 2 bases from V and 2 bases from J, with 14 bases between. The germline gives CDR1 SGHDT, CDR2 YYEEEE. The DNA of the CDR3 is TGTGCCAGCAGCTTCCTGGGGGCGCGGGGCAATCAGCCCCAGCATTTT. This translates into CASSFLGARGNQPQHF.

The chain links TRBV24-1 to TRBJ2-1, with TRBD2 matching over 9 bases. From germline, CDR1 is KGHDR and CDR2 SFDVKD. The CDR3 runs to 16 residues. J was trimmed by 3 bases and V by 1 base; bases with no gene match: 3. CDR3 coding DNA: TGTGCCACCAGTGATTTAGCGGGAGGCGACTACAATGAGCAGTTCTTC. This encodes CATSDLAGGDYNEQFF.

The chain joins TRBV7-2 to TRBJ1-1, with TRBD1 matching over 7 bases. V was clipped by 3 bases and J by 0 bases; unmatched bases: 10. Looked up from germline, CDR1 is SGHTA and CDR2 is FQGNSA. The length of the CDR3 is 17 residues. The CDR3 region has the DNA TGTGCCAGCAGCTTTTCTGGGACAGCGTCCATGAACACTGAAGCTTTCTTT. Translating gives CASSFSGTASMNTEAFF. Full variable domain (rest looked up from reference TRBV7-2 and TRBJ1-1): GAGVSQSPSNKVTEKGKDVELRCDPISGHTALYWYRQSLGQGLEFLIYFQGNSAPDKSGLPSDRFSAERTGGSVSTLTIQRTQQEDSAVYLCASSFSGTASMNTEAFFGQGTRLTVV.

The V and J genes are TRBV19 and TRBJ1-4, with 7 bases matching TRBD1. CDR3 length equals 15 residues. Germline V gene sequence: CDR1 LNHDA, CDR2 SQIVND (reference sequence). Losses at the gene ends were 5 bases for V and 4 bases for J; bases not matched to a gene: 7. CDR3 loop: CASSPRDSLNEKLFF. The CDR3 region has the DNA TGTGCCAGTAGTCCCCGGGACAGCCTTAATGAAAAACTGTTTTTT.